This TCR beta chain was observed in a study of blood T cell repertoires in COVID-19. Study-level information: The United States, Italy and Spain provided the acute and convalescent COVID-19 samples. T cells, B-cell-depleted T cells, or PBMCs supplied cDNA or gDNA.

The J segment lost 8 bases and the V segment lost 5 bases, leaving 6 bases of the junction unmatched. This CDR3 contains 15 residues. Germline V lookup: CDR1 SGHTA, CDR2 FQGTGA. In the authors' methods: Quantification of nucleated cells was approximated via reference gene primer amplification. Here immunoSEQ multiplex PCR was the method, and the copy in TCRdb shows in-frame clones only, minus some. Clone size and the V and J calls come from that table; the DNA yielded D and trimming. The table has approximately 53,000 clones, approximately 85% seen once. The origin of this receptor is a woman aged 55-69 years with acute or convalescent COVID-19. Input material: peripheral blood. The chain has TRBV7-3 and TRBJ2-1; 13 bases line up with TRBD2. The CDR3 is CASSQGLAGSHEQFF. In DNA, the CDR3 is TGTGCCAGCAGCCAGGGACTAGCGGGGTCCCATGAGCAGTTCTTC.